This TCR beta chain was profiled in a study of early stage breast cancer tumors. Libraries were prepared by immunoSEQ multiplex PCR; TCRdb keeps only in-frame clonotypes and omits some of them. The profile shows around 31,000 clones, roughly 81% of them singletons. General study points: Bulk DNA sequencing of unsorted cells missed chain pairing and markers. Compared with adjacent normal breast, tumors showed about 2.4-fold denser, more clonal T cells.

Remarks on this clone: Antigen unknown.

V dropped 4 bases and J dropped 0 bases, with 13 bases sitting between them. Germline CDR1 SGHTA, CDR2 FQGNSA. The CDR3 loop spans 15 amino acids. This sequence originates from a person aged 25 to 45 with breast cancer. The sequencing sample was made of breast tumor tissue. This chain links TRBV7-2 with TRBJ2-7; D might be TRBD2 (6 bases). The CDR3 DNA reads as TGTGCCAGCAGCTCTGGACTATCCTACTCCTACGAGCAGTACTTC. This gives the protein CASSSGLSYSYEQYF.